This section outlines one T cell receptor (beta chain) sequence together with its context. The data were taken from a study of control samples from healthy donors and cancer patients. The CDR3 loop spans 13 amino acids. CDR1 SGHTA and CDR2 FQGNSA come from the germline V gene. The V gene lost 1 base and the J gene lost 6 bases, with 9 bases spanning the gap. Produced via immunoSEQ multiplex PCR; TCRdb's table is partial and in-frame only. In the table there are 90,000 to 100,000 clones, approximately 81% of which are singletons. Sequencing was carried out using blood. This receptor was taken from a woman in her 30s in good health. The genes are TRBV7-2 and TRBJ1-1; tentative D call: TRBD1 (5 bases). As DNA, the CDR3 is TGTGCCAGCAGCTTAGAGCAGGGCCCTGAAGCTTTCTTT. Translated, it gives CASSLEQGPEAFF.